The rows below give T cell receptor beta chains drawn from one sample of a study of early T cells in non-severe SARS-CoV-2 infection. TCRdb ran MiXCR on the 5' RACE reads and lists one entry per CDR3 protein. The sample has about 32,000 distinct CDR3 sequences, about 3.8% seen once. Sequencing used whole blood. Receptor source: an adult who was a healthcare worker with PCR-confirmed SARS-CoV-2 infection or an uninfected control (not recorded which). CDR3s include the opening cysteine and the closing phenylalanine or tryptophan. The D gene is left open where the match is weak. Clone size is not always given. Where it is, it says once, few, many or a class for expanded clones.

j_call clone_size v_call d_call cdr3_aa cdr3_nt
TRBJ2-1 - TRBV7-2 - CASSLGAGNSYNEQFF TGTGCCAGCAGCTTAGGGGCAGGGAACTCCTACAATGAGCAGTTCTTC
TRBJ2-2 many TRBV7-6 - CASSLVGGGELFF TGTGCCAGCAGCTTAGTCGGAGGCGGGGAGCTGTTTTTT
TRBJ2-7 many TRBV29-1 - CSVQRVDEQYF TGCAGCGTTCAACGGGTGGACGAGCAGTACTTC
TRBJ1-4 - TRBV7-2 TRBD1 CASSQQGAGEKLFF TGTGCCAGCAGCCAACAGGGGGCAGGTGAAAAACTGTTTTTT
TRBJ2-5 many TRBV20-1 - CSFALPPKETQYF TGCAGTTTCGCACTCCCCCCGAAAGAGACCCAGTACTTC
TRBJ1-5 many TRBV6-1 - CASRWEPDQPQHF TGTGCCAGCAGATGGGAGCCGGATCAGCCCCAGCATTTT
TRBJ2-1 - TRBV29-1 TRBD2 CSVEGLARYEQFF TGCAGCGTTGAAGGACTAGCGAGGTATGAGCAGTTCTTC
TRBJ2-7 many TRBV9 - CASSERWGVMYEQYF TGTGCCAGCAGCGAAAGGTGGGGTGTGATGTACGAGCAGTACTTC
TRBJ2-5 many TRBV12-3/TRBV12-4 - CASSSVSETQYF TGTGCCAGCAGTTCCGTATCGGAGACCCAGTACTTC
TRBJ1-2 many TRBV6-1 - CASSETGRSFSGYTF TGTGCCAGCAGTGAAACGGGACGCTCGTTTAGTGGCTACACCTTC
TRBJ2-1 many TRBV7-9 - CASLLGRDEQFF TGTGCCAGCCTTTTAGGAAGGGATGAGCAGTTCTTC
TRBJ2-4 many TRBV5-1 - CASQGVGAKNIQYF TGCGCCTCGCAGGGAGTAGGAGCCAAAAACATTCAGTACTTC
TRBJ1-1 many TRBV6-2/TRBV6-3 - CASREHGTTYQQTAFF TGTGCCAGCAGGGAGCACGGGACCACCTATCAACAGACAGCTTTCTTT
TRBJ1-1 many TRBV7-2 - CASSLGPGLNTEAFF TGTGCCAGCAGCTTAGGTCCGGGGCTGAACACTGAAGCTTTCTTT
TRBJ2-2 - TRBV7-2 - CASSLSRDTGELFF TGTGCCAGCAGCTTAAGCAGGGACACCGGGGAGCTGTTTTTT
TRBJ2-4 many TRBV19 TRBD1 CASSARQGSIDIQYF TGTGCCAGCTCCGCGCGACAGGGTTCTATAGACATTCAGTACTTC
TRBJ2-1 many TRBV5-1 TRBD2 CASSLAGGDYNEQFF TGCGCCAGCAGCTTGGCGGGAGGTGACTACAATGAGCAGTTCTTC
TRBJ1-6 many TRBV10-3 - CAISESNQDNSPLHF TGTGCCATCAGTGAGTCGAACCAAGATAATTCACCCCTCCACTTT
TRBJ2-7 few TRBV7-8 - CASTPGAGSSYEQYF TGTGCCAGCACACCTGGGGCAGGAAGCTCCTACGAGCAGTACTTC
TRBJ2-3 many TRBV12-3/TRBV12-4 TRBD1 CASRPGTGGLTQYF TGTGCCAGCAGGCCCGGGACAGGGGGCTTAACGCAGTATTTT
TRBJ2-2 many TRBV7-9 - CASSLVGSSAGELFF TGTGCCAGCAGCTTAGTCGGGAGTAGCGCCGGGGAGCTGTTTTTT
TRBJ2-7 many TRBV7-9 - CASSLGVNNYEQYF TGTGCCAGCAGCTTAGGGGTCAACAACTACGAGCAGTACTTC
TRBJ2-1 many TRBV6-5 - CATRLDLPNEQFF TGTGCCACCCGACTAGACCTTCCCAATGAGCAGTTCTTC
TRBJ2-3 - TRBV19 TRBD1 CASSSFGTGGDTQYF TGTGCCAGTAGTAGCTTCGGGACAGGGGGAGATACGCAGTATTTT
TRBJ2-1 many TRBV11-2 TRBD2 CASSARGRDYNEQFF TGTGCCAGCAGCGCGCGCGGGAGGGATTACAATGAGCAGTTCTTC
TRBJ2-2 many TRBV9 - CASSVSQNTGELFF TGTGCCAGCAGCGTAAGTCAAAACACCGGGGAGCTGTTTTTT
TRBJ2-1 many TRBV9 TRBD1 CASSVEIWDRGDNEQFF TGTGCCAGCAGCGTAGAAATTTGGGACAGGGGGGACAATGAGCAGTTCTTC
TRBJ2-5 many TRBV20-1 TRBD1 CSASAGTGPETQYF TGCAGTGCTAGCGCCGGGACAGGGCCGGAGACCCAGTACTTC
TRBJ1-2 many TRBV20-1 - CSHRFGSHGYTF TGCAGTCACAGATTCGGGAGTCATGGCTACACCTTC
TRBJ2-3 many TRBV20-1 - CSRRASGTDTQYF TGCAGCCGCAGGGCTAGCGGCACAGATACGCAGTATTTT
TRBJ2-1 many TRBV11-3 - CASSLDLGTRNEQFF TGTGCCAGCAGCTTAGATCTTGGGACAAGAAATGAGCAGTTCTTC
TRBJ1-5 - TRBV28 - CASSLPRDYSNQPQHF TGTGCCAGCAGTTTACCGCGAGACTATAGCAATCAGCCCCAGCATTTT
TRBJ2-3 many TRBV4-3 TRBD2 CASSQDNSGGDTQYF TGCGCCAGCAGCCAAGATAACAGCGGGGGGGATACGCAGTATTTT
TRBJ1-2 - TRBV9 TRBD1 CASSLTGGAGGYTF TGTGCCAGCAGCCTAACAGGGGGCGCAGGTGGCTACACCTTC
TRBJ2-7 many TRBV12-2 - CASPRPRPTYGQYF TGTGCAAGTCCCCGACCCCGGCCGACCTACGGGCAGTACTTC
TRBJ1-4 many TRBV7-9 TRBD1 CASSPGQGEEKLFF TGTGCCAGCAGCCCCGGACAGGGGGAGGAAAAACTGTTTTTT
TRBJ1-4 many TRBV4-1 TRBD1 CASSQDPTQPGTVATNEKLFF TGCGCCAGCAGCCAAGACCCAACCCAGCCCGGGACAGTTGCAACTAATGAAAAACTGTTTTTT
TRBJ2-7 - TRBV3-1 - CASSQGPGEQYF TGTGCCAGCAGCCAAGGGCCGGGGGAGCAGTACTTC
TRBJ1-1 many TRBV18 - CASSSPAMNTEAFF TGTGCCAGCTCATCTCCAGCCATGAACACTGAAGCTTTCTTT
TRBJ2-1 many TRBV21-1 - CASSRNYRVHGEQFF TGTGCCAGCAGCAGGAATTACAGGGTTCACGGTGAGCAGTTCTTC
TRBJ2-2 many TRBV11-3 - CASSLRIGDGGELFF TGTGCCAGCAGCTTAAGAATCGGGGATGGCGGGGAGCTGTTTTTT
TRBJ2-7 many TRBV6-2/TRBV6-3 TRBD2 CASSFAGVYEQYF TGTGCCAGCAGTTTTGCGGGAGTTTACGAGCAGTACTTC
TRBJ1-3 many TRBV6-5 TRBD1 CATSKTGPSGNTIYF TGTGCCACATCTAAGACAGGGCCCTCTGGAAACACCATATATTTT
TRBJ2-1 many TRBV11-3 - CASSLEGTGSSYNEQFF TGTGCCAGCAGCTTAGAGGGCACAGGGAGCTCCTACAATGAGCAGTTCTTC
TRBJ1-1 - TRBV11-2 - CASSPTGQAVMAFF TGTGCCAGCAGCCCGACGGGCCAGGCGGTCATGGCTTTCTTT
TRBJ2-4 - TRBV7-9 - CASSLGYNIQYF TGTGCCAGCAGCTTAGGTTATAACATTCAGTACTTC
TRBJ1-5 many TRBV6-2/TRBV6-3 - CASSRQTYSNQPQHF TGTGCCAGCAGTCGACAGACGTATAGCAATCAGCCCCAGCATTTT
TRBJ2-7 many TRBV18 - CASSSSYEQYF TGTGCCAGTTCCAGCTCCTACGAGCAGTACTTC
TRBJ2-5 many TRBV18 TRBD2 CASSSTSGGSQETQYF TGTGCCAGCTCCTCGACTAGCGGGGGGTCCCAAGAGACCCAGTACTTC
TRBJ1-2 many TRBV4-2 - CASSQDLTGYGYTF TGTGCCAGCAGCCAAGATTTGACAGGTTATGGCTACACCTTC
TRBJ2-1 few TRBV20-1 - CSANGQFHYNEQFF TGCAGTGCTAACGGACAGTTCCACTACAATGAGCAGTTCTTC
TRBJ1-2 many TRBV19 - CASRIDTYYGYTF TGTGCCAGTAGAATCGACACATACTATGGCTACACCTTC
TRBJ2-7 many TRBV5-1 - CASSLRDGNLEQYF TGCGCCAGCAGCCTTCGGGACGGAAACCTGGAGCAGTACTTC
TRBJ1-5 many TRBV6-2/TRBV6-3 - CASSYSSNQPQHF TGTGCCAGCAGTTATTCTAGCAATCAGCCCCAGCATTTT